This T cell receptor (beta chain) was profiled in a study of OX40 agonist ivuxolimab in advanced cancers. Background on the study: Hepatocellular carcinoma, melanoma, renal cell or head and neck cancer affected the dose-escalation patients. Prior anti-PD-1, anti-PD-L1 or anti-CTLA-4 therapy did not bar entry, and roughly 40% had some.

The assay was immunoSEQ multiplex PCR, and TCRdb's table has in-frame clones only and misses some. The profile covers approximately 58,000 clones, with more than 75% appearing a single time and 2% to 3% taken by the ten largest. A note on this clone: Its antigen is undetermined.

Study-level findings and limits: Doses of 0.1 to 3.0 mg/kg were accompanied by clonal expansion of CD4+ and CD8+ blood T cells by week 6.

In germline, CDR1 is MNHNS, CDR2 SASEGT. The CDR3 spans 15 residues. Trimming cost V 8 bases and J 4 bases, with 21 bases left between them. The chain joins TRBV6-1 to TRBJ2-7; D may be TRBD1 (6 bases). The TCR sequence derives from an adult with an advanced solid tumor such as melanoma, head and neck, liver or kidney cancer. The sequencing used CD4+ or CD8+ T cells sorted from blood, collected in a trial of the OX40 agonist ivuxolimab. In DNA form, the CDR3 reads TGTGCCAGCCGAGTAGATCCAGGGGTGGGTTACGAGCAGTACTTC. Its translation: CASRVDPGVGYEQYF.